A single sample is the source of the 30 T cell receptor beta chains below, sequenced in a study of cytomegalovirus exposure and HLA in healthy donors. PCR used 60 Vbeta primers and 13 Jbeta primers. Sequencing used immunoSEQ multiplex PCR; TCRdb keeps in-frame clones, though not all of them. Of about 200,000 clones in the sample, around three quarters were seen once. The sample taken for sequencing was PBMCs. These receptors were collected from a man aged 25 to 40 in good health and CMV-seronegative.

This clone was recorded once. The rearrangement joins TRBV7-9 to TRBJ2-4; unclear D gene. CDR3 length equals 14 residues. Trimming took off 3 bases at V and 1 base at J, with 7 bases between the two ends. Germline values: CDR1 SEHNR, CDR2 FQNEAQ (reference sequence). CDR3 loop: CASSLGSAKNIQYF. DNA for the CDR3: TGTGCCAGCAGCTTGGGCTCGGCCAAAAACATTCAGTACTTC.

Remarks on this clone: The junction and the germline gene differ at one end; a read error may be behind it. This sequence joins TRBV11-2 and TRBJ2-2; D may be TRBD2 (6 bases). Germline values: CDR1 SGHAT, CDR2 FQNNGV. The CDR3 loop spans 15 amino acids. DNA of the CDR3: TGTGCCAGCAGCTTAGGCGGGACTGTCACCAGGGAGCTGTTTTTT. As protein: CASSLGGTVTRELFF.

V gene TRBV25-1 combines with J gene TRBJ2-2, with unresolved D. CDR3 size: 14 residues. Germline CDR1 MGHDK, CDR2 SYGVNS. Between the trimmed V and J ends, which lost 10 bases and 3 bases, there was a span of 15 bases. The DNA for the CDR3 is TGTGCCACCCATTCCGTGGGCCACACCGGGGAGCTGTTTTTT. This codes for CATHSVGHTGELFF.

This clone has a handful of counts. The chain's CDR3 is CASSEALAGGRNEQFF. The CDR3 DNA reads TGTGCCAGCAGTGAAGCCCTAGCGGGAGGGCGCAATGAGCAGTTCTTC. V usage is TRBV6-1 and J usage is TRBJ2-1, with 12 bases fitting TRBD2. J lost 6 bases, V lost 0 bases, and 3 bases had no gene match. The CDR3 is 16 residues long. Germline lookup yields CDR1 MNHNS and CDR2 SASEGT.

V usage is TRBV6-1 and J usage is TRBJ2-1; tentative D call: TRBD1 (6 bases). The CDR3 runs to 15 residues. Germline lookup yields CDR1 MNHNS and CDR2 SASEGT. Trimming cost V 1 base and J 7 bases, with 14 bases left between them. In DNA, the CDR3 is TGTGCCAGCAGTGAAGGGGGGCAGGGTGGGAATGAGCAGTTCTTC. Translated, it gives CASSEGGQGGNEQFF.

The gene calls are TRBV6-1 and TRBJ2-7, with D possibly TRBD1 on 5 matching bases. V lost 5 bases to trimming and J lost 4 bases, with 15 bases between them. Germline CDR1 reads MNHNS; CDR2 reads SASEGT. This CDR3 has 14 amino acids. CDR3 in amino acids: CASSSGRVDYEQYF. CDR3 nucleotides: TGTGCCAGCAGTTCGGGCAGGGTAGATTACGAGCAGTACTTC.

The gene calls are TRBV4-2 and TRBJ2-2, with a possible D match to TRBD2 (6 bases). In germline, CDR1 is LGHNA, CDR2 YNFKEQ. CDR3 length: 16 residues. The V gene lost 0 bases and the J gene lost 6 bases, with 14 bases spanning the gap. The CDR3, as DNA: TGTGCCAGCAGCCAAGAGGAGGGTAGCGGTTCCGGGGAGCTGTTTTTT. Translated: CASSQEEGSGSGELFF.

V gene TRBV7-9 combines with J gene TRBJ2-7, with TRBD2 identical over 9 bases. V trimming: 6 bases; J trimming: 2 bases; junction bases outside the gene matches: 8. Germline values: CDR1 SEHNR, CDR2 FQNEAQ (reference sequence). The CDR3 is 15 residues long. The CDR3 loop is CASSTWTSEPYEQYF. DNA for the CDR3: TGTGCCAGCAGTACCTGGACTAGCGAACCCTACGAGCAGTACTTC.

This rearrangement joins TRBV11-2 to TRBJ2-3; 11 bases map to TRBD2. The germline V gene encodes CDR1 SGHAT and CDR2 FQNNGV. Trimming removed 3 bases from V and 4 bases from J; junction bases left unmatched: 3. The CDR3 length is 15 residues. The chain's CDR3 is CASSFSGRAPDTQYF. The CDR3 bases are TGTGCCAGCAGCTTTAGCGGGAGGGCCCCAGATACGCAGTATTTT.

Of note for this clone: The identical CDR3 is also encoded by other nucleotide sequences in the sample. The V and J genes are TRBV6-5 and TRBJ2-7; D possibly corresponds to TRBD1 (6 bases). The germline gives CDR1 MNHEY, CDR2 SVGAGI. Trimming cost V 6 bases and J 3 bases, with 9 bases left between them. This CDR3 is 12 amino acids long. The CDR3 DNA is TGTGCCAGCAGAACGACAGGCTACGAGCAGTACTTC. It encodes CASRTTGYEQYF.

The V call is TRBV2, the J call TRBJ2-1, with 7 bases matching TRBD2. The CDR3 runs to 14 residues. Germline V gene data show CDR1 as SNHLY and CDR2 as FYNNEI. With 3 bases clipped from V and 7 bases from J, the junction kept 6 bases outside the gene matches. DNA of the CDR3: TGTGCCAGCAGTGAGATTGGGAGGGGAAATGAGCAGTTCTTC. This gives the protein CASSEIGRGNEQFF.

The chain links TRBV21-1 to TRBJ2-7; the table's D call TRBD1 went unverified against the DNA. TRBV21-1 is recorded as a pseudogene. This CDR3 is built from 15 residues. The CDR3 nucleotides are TGTGCCAGCAGACACACAGGGCCGGGGACCTACGAGCAGTACTTC. Its protein product is CASRHTGPGTYEQYF.

The CDR3 loop is CSASGTSGPNYNEQFF. Written as DNA, the CDR3 is TGCAGCGCTTCAGGGACTAGCGGGCCTAACTACAATGAGCAGTTCTTC. This chain links TRBV29-1 with TRBJ2-1; 12 nucleotides match TRBD2. The V gene end was trimmed by 7 bases and the J gene end by 3 bases; junction bases not matched to a gene: 10. From germline, CDR1 is SQVTM and CDR2 ANQGSEA. This CDR3 spans 16 amino acids.

The gene calls are TRBV28 and TRBJ1-1, with D hard to call. Trimming left V 5 bases short and J 1 base short, with 14 bases between. The germline gives CDR1 MDHEN, CDR2 SYDVKM. CDR3 size: 15 residues. The CDR3 loop reads CASSLRGGPNTEAFF. The DNA for the CDR3 is TGTGCCAGCAGTCTACGGGGAGGCCCGAACACTGAAGCTTTCTTT.

CDR3 in DNA: TGTGCCAGCAGCCAAATTCCGGGACAGGGCTTCTCTGGGGCCAACGTCCTGACTTTC. Translation: CASSQIPGQGFSGANVLTF. This rearrangement joins TRBV7-2 to TRBJ2-6; TRBD1 agrees at 9 bases. The germline CDR1 and CDR2 sequences are SGHTA and FQGNSA. V gave up 5 bases and J gave up 0 bases; unmatched junction bases: 11. The CDR3 loop spans 19 amino acids.

The gene calls are TRBV5-6 and TRBJ1-6, with D perhaps TRBD1 (5 bases). Germline assignment: CDR1 SGHDT and CDR2 YYEEEE. V was pared by 1 base and J by 2 bases, with 13 bases between. The CDR3 spans 17 residues. CDR3 nucleotide sequence: TGTGCCAGCAGCTTGTCGTTCAGGGCTCCCTATAATTCACCCCTCCACTTT. This encodes CASSLSFRAPYNSPLHF.

The rearrangement uses TRBV6-5 and TRBJ2-7; 8 nucleotides line up with TRBD1. This CDR3 contains 13 residues. J was trimmed by 3 bases and V by 2 bases; bases with no gene match: 0. CDR1 is MNHEY, CDR2 SVGAGI, per germline. The CDR3 DNA is TGTGCCAGCAGTTACACAGGGGGCTACGAGCAGTACTTC. Protein sequence: CASSYTGGYEQYF.

V and J are TRBV4-2 and TRBJ2-7; 11 nucleotides align to TRBD1. The CDR3 is made up of 17 amino acids. With 0 bases clipped from V and 3 bases from J, the junction kept 7 bases outside the gene matches. Germline lookup yields CDR1 LGHNA and CDR2 YNFKEQ. CDR3 sequence reads: CASSQDLAGTGGYEQYF. In DNA form, the CDR3 reads TGTGCCAGCAGCCAAGATCTCGCCGGGACAGGGGGCTACGAGCAGTACTTC.

The chain employs TRBV5-1 and TRBJ2-7; 8 bases are a match to TRBD2. V lost 7 bases to trimming and J lost 5 bases; unmatched junction nucleotides: 8. The CDR3 sequence is 13 residues long. Per germline, CDR1 SGHRS and CDR2 YFSETQ. The CDR3 sequence: CASVTPGGDEQYF. The DNA of the CDR3 is TGCGCCAGCGTCACGCCCGGGGGGGACGAGCAGTACTTC.

This rearrangement joins TRBV6-6 to TRBJ1-2, with TRBD1 identical over 10 bases. CDR1 is MNHNY, CDR2 SVGAGI, per germline (reference sequence). The CDR3 has 15 residues. After removal of 4 bases from V and 3 bases from J, the junction contained 5 bases not matched to a gene. Here the CDR3 reads CASSSPGQGYYGYTF. CDR3 nucleotide sequence: TGTGCCAGCAGTTCTCCGGGACAGGGGTACTATGGCTACACCTTC.

This clone was counted only a few times. The chain carries TRBV25-1 and TRBJ2-5, with 11 nucleotides matching TRBD1. The germline V gene has CDR1 MGHDK and CDR2 SYGVNS. Trimming at V came to 2 bases and at J to 7 bases, leaving 9 bases not matched to a gene. The CDR3 runs to 16 residues. The CDR3 spells CASSEPSGQGAATQYF. CDR3 nucleotides: TGTGCCAGCAGTGAACCGAGCGGACAGGGGGCCGCGACCCAGTACTTC.

In nucleotides, the CDR3 is TGTGCCAGCAGCTTAGTCAGGTCGCAGGGTAGGGCTGAAGCTTTCTTT. Protein product: CASSLVRSQGRAEAFF. The gene calls are TRBV7-9 and TRBJ1-1, with D tentatively TRBD1 (5 bases). Trimming removed 1 base from V and 6 bases from J, with 18 bases in between. The CDR3 covers 16 residues. CDR1 and CDR2 from the germline V gene are SEHNR and FQNEAQ (reference sequence).

The chain combines TRBV5-8 with TRBJ1-5; D is possibly TRBD1 (6 bases). Germline loops: CDR1 SGHTS, CDR2 YDEGEE. V dropped 4 bases and J dropped 1 base, with 15 bases sitting between them. The CDR3 has 16 residues. The DNA of the CDR3 is TGTGCCAGCAGCCGCACGGGGGGCCTGAGCAATCAGCCCCAGCATTTT. Its translation is CASSRTGGLSNQPQHF.

This chain connects TRBV9 to TRBJ2-5; no reliable D call. The J call could be wrong; TRBJ2-7 is a better fit for the DNA end. CDR1 and CDR2 (germline): SGDLS, YYNGEE. This CDR3 region has 13 residues. CDR3: CASSVASSHEQYF. The CDR3 nucleotides are TGTGCCAGCAGCGTAGCTAGTTCCCACGAGCAGTACTTC.

The J gene is TRBJ2-7, the V gene TRBV27, with 7 bases lining up with TRBD2. The ends lost 4 bases at V and 6 bases at J; junction bases unmatched: 12. The CDR3 is 15 amino acids. CDR1 and CDR2 from the germline V gene are MNHEY and SMNVEV (reference sequence). In DNA, the CDR3 is TGTGCCAGCAGTTCAATGACTAGCCCGCTATCCGAGCAGTACTTC. Residues: CASSSMTSPLSEQYF.

This clone was seen only once. J is TRBJ2-5 and V is TRBV7-8; maybe TRBD2 (5 bases). CDR1 SGHVS and CDR2 FQNEAQ come from the germline V gene. V was pared by 0 bases and J by 5 bases, with 13 bases between. The CDR3 covers 15 residues. CDR3 coding DNA: TGTGCCAGCAGCTTAGCAGGGCCCGGGGTGGAGACCCAGTACTTC. Translating gives CASSLAGPGVETQYF.

The chain combines TRBV2 with TRBJ1-2, with 8 bases identical to TRBD1. Germline CDR1 is SNHLY and CDR2 is FYNNEI. The CDR3 runs to 15 residues. With V trimmed by 2 bases and J by 5 bases, 7 bases remained unmatched. DNA of the CDR3: TGTGCCAGCAGTGAACTGGGACAGGTGGAGTATGGCTACACCTTC. Protein sequence: CASSELGQVEYGYTF. The whole variable domain, remainder taken from reference TRBV2 and TRBJ1-2, is EPEVTQTPSHQVTQMGQEVILRCVPISNHLYFYWYRQILGQKVEFLVSFYNNEISEKSEIFDDQFSVERPDGSNFTLKIRSTKLEDSAMYFCASSELGQVEYGYTFGSGTRLTVV.

The genes are TRBV7-9 and TRBJ1-4; TRBD1 aligns across 10 bases. This CDR3 comprises 15 residues. Germline V CDR1 and CDR2: SEHNR, FQNEAQ (reference sequence). The J segment lost 8 bases and the V segment lost 5 bases, leaving 8 bases of the junction unmatched. CDR3 nucleotides: TGTGCCAGCAGCGTAGGGACAGGGGAAGGAGAAAAACTGTTTTTT. Amino acid sequence: CASSVGTGEGEKLFF.

This chain uses TRBV29-1 with TRBJ2-1; 7 nucleotides agree with TRBD1. CDR1 is SQVTM, CDR2 ANQGSEA, per germline. V gave up 4 bases and J gave up 0 bases; unmatched junction bases: 3. The CDR3 has 14 amino acids. The CDR3 is CSVVGGFSYNEQFF. The CDR3 region has the DNA TGCAGCGTTGTAGGGGGCTTCTCCTACAATGAGCAGTTCTTC.

The chain couples TRBV29-1 to TRBJ2-2, with a possible D match to TRBD1 (5 bases). CDR1 is SQVTM, CDR2 ANQGSEA, per germline. Trimming removed 2 bases from V and 2 bases from J, with 9 bases in between. The CDR3 runs 14 residues. The DNA of the CDR3 is TGCAGCGTTGAAAAGGGGCTTAACACCGGGGAGCTGTTTTTT. This gives the protein CSVEKGLNTGELFF.